The table lists the clone carrying this TCR beta chain with a few counts. Its antigen remains unidentified. Germline V gives CDR1 MNHEY, CDR2 SVGEGT. This CDR3 spans 14 amino acids. V was trimmed by 8 bases and J by 5 bases, leaving 18 bases between them. The source of the sample is a study of T-cell memory formation after mild COVID-19. Looking at the study overall: Clustering of TCRs was largely donor specific.

The study's findings and limits: Contracting CD4+ clones sat mainly in CM and EM; CD8+ in EMRA.

5'RACE, which relied on constant-segment primers, yielded TCR alpha and TCR beta cDNA libraries carrying sample barcodes and UMIs. Each CDR3 protein is one row after TCRdb ran MiXCR on the 5' RACE reads. Counted here are over 350,000 distinct CDR3 sequences, 20% to 25% occurring once; the ten biggest clones make up 8.8%. The sample comprised PBMCs or a T cell subset sorted from them (not recorded which). The chain recombines TRBV6-2 or TRBV6-3 with TRBJ1-2, with D maybe TRBD1 (5 bases). This TCR was sampled from an adult woman who had mild COVID-19 (a few samples of this study predate the infection). Cell type and time point are not known. The CDR3 loop is CASGRDPGQYGYTF. CDR3 coding DNA: TGTGCCAGCGGCCGGGACCCGGGGCAGTATGGCTACACCTTC.